This T cell receptor beta chain appears in the sequencing data of a study of CD8 T cells in ankylosing spondylitis. Findings and caveats of the study: What appeared characteristic of ankylosing spondylitis blood was a TCR beta motif of under 10 highly homologous variants. Reportedly, significant enrichment of disease-linked clones occurred in matched ankylosing spondylitis synovial fluid.

This clonotype was found many times. Its antigen remains unidentified. TCRdb independently ran MiXCR on the 5' RACE reads; one entry per CDR3 protein. The sample lists around 250,000 distinct CDR3 sequences, roughly 10% occurring once. V lost 3 bases and J lost 3, with 13 bases in between. Germline V gene lookup returns CDR1 ENHRY and CDR2 SYGVKD. CDR3 length equals 15 residues. Sequences were obtained from blood, either unsorted or a sorted T cell fraction (not recorded which). The chain employs TRBV10-3 and TRBJ2-3; D possibly corresponds to TRBD2 (6 bases). The TCR sequence derives from a male donor with ankylosing spondylitis or in good health (not recorded which). Here the CDR3 reads CAISDIVGGTDTQYF. In DNA form, the CDR3 reads TGTGCCATCAGTGATATAGTGGGGGGTACAGATACGCAGTATTTT.